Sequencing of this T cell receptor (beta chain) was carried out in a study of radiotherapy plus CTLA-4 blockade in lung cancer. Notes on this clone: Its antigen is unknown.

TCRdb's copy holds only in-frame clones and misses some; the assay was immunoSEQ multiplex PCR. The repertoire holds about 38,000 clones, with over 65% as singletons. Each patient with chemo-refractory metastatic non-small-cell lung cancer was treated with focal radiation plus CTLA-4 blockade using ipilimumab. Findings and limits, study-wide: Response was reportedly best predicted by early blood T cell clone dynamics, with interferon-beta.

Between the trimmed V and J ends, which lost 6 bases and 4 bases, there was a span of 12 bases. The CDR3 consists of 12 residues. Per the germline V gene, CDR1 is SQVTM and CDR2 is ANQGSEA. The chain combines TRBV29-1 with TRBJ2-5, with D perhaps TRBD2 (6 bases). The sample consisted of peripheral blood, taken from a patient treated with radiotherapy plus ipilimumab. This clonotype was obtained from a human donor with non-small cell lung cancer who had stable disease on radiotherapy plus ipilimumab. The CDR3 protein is CSVPTRGETQYF. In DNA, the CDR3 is TGCAGCGTCCCGACTAGGGGAGAGACCCAGTACTTC.